This T cell receptor (beta chain) was obtained from a study of T cells in narcolepsy. Study in general: Enrolled donors included narcolepsy type 1 or type 2 patients and healthy controls. Study-wide results and limits: Healthy controls reportedly lacked the autoreactive clonotypes serially found in patients' blood. HCRT-specific and TRIB2-specific autoreactive clonotypes appeared among same-patient CSF and blood CD4+ clonotypes. Some memory CD4+ repertoires had no autoreactive clone sequences.

Of note for this clone: Its target is not known.

Clones were sequenced by immunoSEQ multiplex PCR, and TCRdb holds only the in-frame ones, with some missing. In the table there are tens of thousands of clones, 87% of which are singletons. The CDR3 loop spans 17 amino acids. Per the germline V gene, CDR1 is MGHRA and CDR2 is YSYEKL. V shed 3 bases and J shed 5 bases, with 19 bases lying between them. The sequence was collected from a human donor with narcolepsy. V is TRBV4-1 and J is TRBJ2-2, with D possibly TRBD2 on 6 matching bases. Sequencing was carried out using CD45RA- memory CD4+ T cells from PBMCs. The CDR3 nucleotides are TGCGCCAGCAGCCAGTACCCACTCGGGAGAGGGACCGGGGAGCTGTTTTTT. Protein: CASSQYPLGRGTGELFF.